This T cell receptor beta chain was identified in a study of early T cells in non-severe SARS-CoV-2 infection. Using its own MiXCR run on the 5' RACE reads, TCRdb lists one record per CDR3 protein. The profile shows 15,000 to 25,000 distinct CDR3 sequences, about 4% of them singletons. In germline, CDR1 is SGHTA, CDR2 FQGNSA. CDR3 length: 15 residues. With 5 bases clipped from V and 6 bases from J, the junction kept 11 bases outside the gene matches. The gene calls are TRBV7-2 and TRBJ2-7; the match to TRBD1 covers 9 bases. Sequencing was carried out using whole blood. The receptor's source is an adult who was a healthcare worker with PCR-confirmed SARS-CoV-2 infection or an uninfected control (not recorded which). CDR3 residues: CASSARTGVVGEQYF. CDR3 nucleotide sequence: TGTGCCAGCAGCGCCCGGACAGGGGTAGTAGGCGAGCAGTACTTC.